These T cell receptor beta chains were read from a single sample in a study of blood T cell repertoires in COVID-19. Sequencing used immunoSEQ multiplex PCR; TCRdb keeps in-frame clones, though not all of them. In the table there are roughly 160,000 clones, almost 85% of which are singletons. The sequenced material came from peripheral blood. All receptors derive from a man between 18 and 29 years old with active or convalescent COVID-19. Each CDR3 is given with its conserved first and last residue. A D gene is named only where the DNA matches it firmly. Rows may omit the clone size; those that give it use once, few, many or a size class.

d_call | j_call | v_call | clone_size | cdr3_nt | cdr3_aa
- | TRBJ2-7 | TRBV5-1 | once | TGCGCCAGCAGTCGGAGGGCAGGGGGCTACGAGCAGTACTTC | CASSRRAGGYEQYF
- | TRBJ2-1 | TRBV19 | - | TGTGCCAGTAGTAACCCCTCCTCGGCGGGTGAGCAGTTCTTC | CASSNPSSAGEQFF
- | TRBJ1-5 | TRBV19 | once | TGTGCCACGCTTGGGGGGAACTACAATCAGCCCCAGCATTTT | CATLGGNYNQPQHF
- | TRBJ1-1 | TRBV7-6 | - | TGTGCCAGCAGCCGTTACACTGAAGCTTTCTTT | CASSRYTEAFF
- | TRBJ2-1 | TRBV15 | - | TGTGCCACCAGCGCCCCGGGACTTCCGAAAAGGAATGAGCAGTTCTTC | CATSAPGLPKRNEQFF
- | TRBJ2-5 | TRBV5-4 | - | TGTGCCAGCAGCTTCTCAGGGGTAGGCGAGACCCAGTACTTC | CASSFSGVGETQYF
- | TRBJ1-1 | TRBV7-3 | - | TGTGCCAGCAGCTCCACCTCGGCGGAGAACACTGAAGCTTTCTTT | CASSSTSAENTEAFF
- | TRBJ2-7 | TRBV5-6 | - | TGTGCCAGCAGTTACTCGACAGAAGGCTACGAGCAGTACTTC | CASSYSTEGYEQYF
TRBD1 | TRBJ2-7 | TRBV13 | - | TGTGCCAGCAGCCCGCGGACAGGGCAAGCCTACGAGCAGTACTTC | CASSPRTGQAYEQYF
TRBD1 | TRBJ2-7 | TRBV6-5 | - | TGTGCCAGCAGTGACTCCCCGGACAGGGCTTTCGAGCAGTACTTC | CASSDSPDRAFEQYF
- | TRBJ1-4 | TRBV5-8 | - | TGTGCCAGCAGTCACAGGTCCTCAAGAAAACTGTTTTTT | CASSHRSSRKLFF
- | TRBJ2-3 | TRBV29-1 | - | TGCAGCGTTCCCATAGTTGCAGATACGCAGTATTTT | CSVPIVADTQYF
- | TRBJ2-7 | TRBV14 | - | TGTGCCAGCAGCCGTGCCGGGAACACCGAGCAGTACTTC | CASSRAGNTEQYF
TRBD1 | TRBJ1-2 | TRBV5-1 | - | TGCGCCAGCAAGGAGGGGGCAGAGGATGGCTACACCTTC | CASKEGAEDGYTF
- | TRBJ1-4 | TRBV27 | once | TGTGCCAGCAGTTTAGGGAGGGAAAAACTGTTTTTT | CASSLGREKLFF
- | TRBJ2-1 | TRBV6-4 | - | TGTGCCAGCAGTGACTCGACGGGGTACAATGAGCAGTTCTTC | CASSDSTGYNEQFF
- | TRBJ2-3 | TRBV7-2 | - | TGTGCCAGCAGCTTAACTCCGGGGCTAGCGTTCTACACAGATACGCAGTATTTT | CASSLTPGLAFYTDTQYF
TRBD2 | TRBJ2-1 | TRBV5-4 | - | TGTGCCAGCAGCTTCGGGGGGGGTTACAATGAGCAGTTCTTC | CASSFGGGYNEQFF
- | TRBJ2-3 | TRBV15 | - | TGTGCCACCAGCAGTGGGACACCTAGCACAGATACGCAGTATTTT | CATSSGTPSTDTQYF
TRBD2 | TRBJ2-3 | TRBV4-1 | once | TGCGCCAGCAGCCAAGAACTAGCGTTGACAGATACGCAGTATTTT | CASSQELALTDTQYF
TRBD1 | TRBJ1-2 | TRBV30 | once | TGTGCCTGGAGTGGAGACAGGGTCAGCGGCTACACCTTC | CAWSGDRVSGYTF
- | TRBJ1-2 | TRBV2 | - | TGTGCCAGCAGAGACCAGGGGAATGGCTACACCTTC | CASRDQGNGYTF
- | TRBJ2-3 | TRBV9 | - | TGTGCCAGCAGCGTAGACCCAGGGTCGACAGATACGCAGTATTTT | CASSVDPGSTDTQYF
- | TRBJ2-1 | TRBV30 | - | TGTGCCTGGAGTGTTGCAGTTCTTCGCAATGAGCAGTTCTTC | CAWSVAVLRNEQFF
TRBD2 | TRBJ2-2 | TRBV6-5 | - | TGTGCCAGCAGCTGGACTAGCGGGGATACCGGGGAGCTGTTTTTT | CASSWTSGDTGELFF
- | TRBJ2-1 | TRBV2 | - | TGTGCCAGCACGGCGGCGATGGGAGGAGTCCAGTTCTTC | CASTAAMGGVQFF
TRBD2 | TRBJ2-5 | TRBV3-1/TRBV3-2 | few | TGTGCCAGCAGCCAATTTGCGGGGGGGCCCCTGGAGACCCAGTACTTC | CASSQFAGGPLETQYF
TRBD1 | TRBJ2-7 | TRBV29-1 | - | TGCAGCGTTTCTGGACAGGGGCAAAGGGGCGAGCAGTACTTC | CSVSGQGQRGEQYF
TRBD1 | TRBJ1-3 | TRBV29-1 | - | TGCAGCGCTGGGACAGGGACGGCTGGAAACACCATATATTTT | CSAGTGTAGNTIYF
TRBD1 | TRBJ1-4 | TRBV29-1 | few | TGCAGCGCCTCTCAGACAGGGGGCGAAACTTTACTGTTTTTT | CSASQTGGETLLFF
- | TRBJ1-2 | TRBV7-8 | - | TGTGCCAGCAGCTCAGTAGGGTCCGGGATAGCCTACCGAGCTAACTATGGCTACACCTTC | CASSSVGSGIAYRANYGYTF